One T cell receptor beta chain is described in this entry. The CDR3 consists of 15 residues. CDR1 and CDR2 from the germline V gene are SEHNR and FQNEAQ (reference sequence). Trimming cost V 1 base and J 2 bases, with 9 bases left between them. Clones were sequenced by immunoSEQ multiplex PCR, and TCRdb holds only the in-frame ones, with some missing. The sample has approximately 300,000 clones; 89% are singletons. This sample is part of a study of blood T cell repertoires in COVID-19. About the study: The samples span acute and convalescent COVID-19 from the United States, Italy and Spain.

The TCR sequence derives from a man aged 18 to 35 who had recovered from COVID-19. The specimen was peripheral blood. The V and J genes are TRBV7-9 and TRBJ1-3; a weak D match, TRBD1 (5 bases). DNA for the CDR3: TGTGCCAGCAGCTTAGTCGGGGGTGCTGGAAACACCATATATTTT. Translation: CASSLVGGAGNTIYF.